The rows below give T cell receptor beta chains drawn from one sample of a study of Graves' ophthalmopathy and Graves' hyperthyroidism. TCRdb passed the multiplex PCR reads through MiXCR, listing each CDR3 protein once. The table has over a million distinct CDR3 sequences, less than 45% seen once. The sequencing input was peripheral blood or thyroid tissue (not recorded which). These receptors came from an adult man with Graves' hyperthyroidism. Both conserved end residues are part of each CDR3. The order of the fields is J gene, V gene, D gene, clone size, CDR3 length, CDR3 protein, CDR3 DNA. A D gene is named only where the DNA matches it firmly. The listing skips clone size in some rows; elsewhere it reads once, few, many or a size class.

J gene: TRBJ2-5
V gene: TRBV12-3/TRBV12-4
D gene: .
clone size: many
CDR3 length: 15
CDR3 protein: CASSPGRGLQETQYF
CDR3 DNA: TGTGCCAGCAGCCCCGGGCGGGGGCTCCAAGAGACCCAGTACTTC

J gene: TRBJ2-7
V gene: TRBV24-1
D gene: TRBD1
clone size: many
CDR3 length: 13
CDR3 protein: CATSERTGYEQYF
CDR3 DNA: TGTGCCACCAGTGAAAGGACAGGCTACGAGCAGTACTTC

J gene: TRBJ1-1
V gene: TRBV11-2
D gene: .
clone size: .
CDR3 length: 14
CDR3 protein: CASSLMTLNTEAFF
CDR3 DNA: TGTGCCAGCAGCTTAATGACTTTGAACACTGAAGCTTTCTTT

J gene: TRBJ1-2
V gene: TRBV6-5
D gene: .
clone size: once
CDR3 length: 12
CDR3 protein: CASSSRVPGYTF
CDR3 DNA: TGTGCCAGCAGTTCCAGGGTTCCTGGCTACACCTTC

J gene: TRBJ1-2
V gene: TRBV10-3
D gene: TRBD1
clone size: .
CDR3 length: 13
CDR3 protein: CATSPGQGGGYTF
CDR3 DNA: TGTGCCACCAGCCCGGGACAGGGAGGTGGCTACACCTTC

J gene: TRBJ2-6
V gene: TRBV25-1
D gene: TRBD1
clone size: once
CDR3 length: 15
CDR3 protein: CASFRQGAGANVLTF
CDR3 DNA: TGTGCCAGCTTTCGACAGGGGGCCGGGGCCAACGTCCTGACTTTC

J gene: TRBJ1-5
V gene: TRBV12-3/TRBV12-4
D gene: TRBD1
clone size: many
CDR3 length: 13
CDR3 protein: CASTGGRGQPQHF
CDR3 DNA: TGTGCCAGTACAGGGGGAAGAGGTCAGCCCCAGCATTTT

J gene: TRBJ2-7
V gene: TRBV20-1
D gene: TRBD1
clone size: many
CDR3 length: 14
CDR3 protein: CSASPGQTPYEQYF
CDR3 DNA: TGCAGTGCTAGCCCGGGACAGACACCCTACGAGCAGTACTTC

J gene: TRBJ2-2
V gene: TRBV6-1
D gene: TRBD2
clone size: .
CDR3 length: 14
CDR3 protein: CAGEREGHTGELFF
CDR3 DNA: TGTGCCGGGGAGCGGGAGGGCCACACCGGGGAGCTGTTTTTT

J gene: TRBJ1-5
V gene: TRBV19
D gene: .
clone size: many
CDR3 length: 13
CDR3 protein: CASKTTGNQPQHF
CDR3 DNA: TGTGCCAGCAAAACGACGGGGAATCAGCCCCAGCATTTT

J gene: TRBJ1-1
V gene: TRBV29-1
D gene: TRBD1
clone size: many
CDR3 length: 12
CDR3 protein: CSVEDRGGEAFF
CDR3 DNA: TGCAGCGTTGAAGATCGAGGGGGCGAGGCTTTCTTT

J gene: TRBJ2-7
V gene: TRBV7-9
D gene: TRBD1
clone size: many
CDR3 length: 16
CDR3 protein: CASSPITRDSSYEQYF
CDR3 DNA: TGTGCCAGCAGCCCTATAACCCGGGACAGCTCCTACGAGCAGTACTTC

J gene: TRBJ1-4
V gene: TRBV12-3/TRBV12-4
D gene: TRBD1
clone size: many
CDR3 length: 13
CDR3 protein: CATTTGTNEKLFF
CDR3 DNA: TGTGCCACAACGACAGGGACTAATGAAAAACTGTTTTTT

J gene: TRBJ2-2
V gene: TRBV20-1
D gene: .
clone size: few
CDR3 length: 15
CDR3 protein: CSARVIGGNTGELFF
CDR3 DNA: TGCAGTGCTCGAGTCATAGGGGGGAACACCGGGGAGCTGTTTTTT

J gene: TRBJ2-1
V gene: TRBV24-1
D gene: TRBD2
clone size: .
CDR3 length: 15
CDR3 protein: CATSGASGYYNEQFF
CDR3 DNA: TGTGCCACCAGTGGAGCTAGCGGCTACTACAATGAGCAGTTCTTC

J gene: TRBJ2-2
V gene: TRBV19
D gene: TRBD1
clone size: many
CDR3 length: 15
CDR3 protein: CASSIKGQGVSELFF
CDR3 DNA: TGTGCCAGTAGTATTAAGGGACAGGGGGTGTCGGAGCTGTTTTTT

J gene: TRBJ2-7
V gene: TRBV29-1
D gene: TRBD1
clone size: .
CDR3 length: 14
CDR3 protein: CSVDRTGTNYEQYF
CDR3 DNA: TGCAGCGTTGATAGGACAGGGACAAACTACGAGCAGTACTTC

J gene: TRBJ2-2
V gene: TRBV2
D gene: .
clone size: many
CDR3 length: 14
CDR3 protein: CASSGTGGTGELFF
CDR3 DNA: TGTGCCAGCTCGGGGACCGGGGGCACCGGGGAGCTGTTTTTT

J gene: TRBJ1-5
V gene: TRBV4-3
D gene: .
clone size: .
CDR3 length: 15
CDR3 protein: CASSQGTVGNQPQHF
CDR3 DNA: TGCGCCAGCAGCCAAGGCACGGTGGGTAATCAGCCCCAGCATTTT

J gene: TRBJ1-1
V gene: TRBV29-1
D gene: .
clone size: many
CDR3 length: 13
CDR3 protein: CSESSGPNTEAFF
CDR3 DNA: TGCAGCGAGAGCTCGGGTCCGAACACTGAAGCTTTCTTT

J gene: TRBJ2-5
V gene: TRBV11-2
D gene: TRBD2
clone size: .
CDR3 length: 14
CDR3 protein: CASSRLADQETQYF
CDR3 DNA: TGTGCCAGCAGCCGACTAGCGGATCAAGAGACCCAGTACTTC

J gene: TRBJ1-2
V gene: TRBV6-5
D gene: TRBD1
clone size: few
CDR3 length: 17
CDR3 protein: CASSEPSAWTGGYGYTF
CDR3 DNA: TGTGCCAGCAGCGAGCCCTCCGCCTGGACAGGGGGGTATGGCTACACCTTC

J gene: TRBJ2-7
V gene: TRBV2
D gene: .
clone size: .
CDR3 length: 12
CDR3 protein: CASSGDTNEQYF
CDR3 DNA: TGTGCCAGCAGTGGGGACACCAACGAGCAGTACTTC

J gene: TRBJ1-6
V gene: TRBV6-5
D gene: .
clone size: .
CDR3 length: 13
CDR3 protein: CASSYSTGSPLHF
CDR3 DNA: TGTGCCAGCAGTTACTCGACTGGTTCACCCCTCCACTTT

J gene: TRBJ2-3
V gene: TRBV11-2
D gene: .
clone size: few
CDR3 length: 9
CDR3 protein: CASGDTQYF
CDR3 DNA: TGTGCCAGTGGGGATACGCAGTATTTT

J gene: TRBJ1-1
V gene: TRBV3-1
D gene: .
clone size: .
CDR3 length: 12
CDR3 protein: CASSQAGSEAFF
CDR3 DNA: TGTGCCAGCAGCCAAGCGGGGAGTGAAGCTTTCTTT

J gene: TRBJ1-6
V gene: TRBV7-8
D gene: .
clone size: .
CDR3 length: 15
CDR3 protein: CASSQDEERNSPLHF
CDR3 DNA: TGTGCCAGCAGCCAAGATGAGGAGCGGAATTCACCCCTCCACTTT

J gene: TRBJ1-3
V gene: TRBV12-3/TRBV12-4
D gene: TRBD1
clone size: .
CDR3 length: 21
CDR3 protein: CASSLRKSSTGQGAAGNTIYF
CDR3 DNA: TGTGCCAGCAGTTTACGTAAAAGTTCGACAGGACAGGGGGCTGCTGGAAACACCATATATTTT

J gene: TRBJ2-2
V gene: TRBV5-1
D gene: TRBD2
clone size: .
CDR3 length: 16
CDR3 protein: CASSSISGSDTGELFF
CDR3 DNA: TGCGCCAGCAGCTCAATTAGCGGGAGCGATACCGGGGAGCTGTTTTTT

J gene: TRBJ1-5
V gene: TRBV6-6
D gene: TRBD1
clone size: .
CDR3 length: 14
CDR3 protein: CASRREGANQPQHF
CDR3 DNA: TGTGCCAGCAGGCGAGAGGGGGCTAATCAGCCCCAGCATTTT

J gene: TRBJ1-6
V gene: TRBV7-6
D gene: .
clone size: many
CDR3 length: 14
CDR3 protein: CASSLSPLNSPLHF
CDR3 DNA: TGTGCCAGCAGCTTGAGCCCTTTGAATTCACCCCTCCACTTT

J gene: TRBJ1-2
V gene: TRBV7-2
D gene: .
clone size: .
CDR3 length: 16
CDR3 protein: CASSHYLEGSKYGYTF
CDR3 DNA: TGCGCCAGCAGCCATTACTTGGAGGGGTCTAAATATGGCTACACCTTC

J gene: TRBJ1-2
V gene: TRBV20-1
D gene: .
clone size: many
CDR3 length: 12
CDR3 protein: CSARRDVQGYTF
CDR3 DNA: TGCAGTGCTCGTCGGGACGTTCAGGGCTACACCTTC

J gene: TRBJ1-2
V gene: TRBV30
D gene: .
clone size: .
CDR3 length: 13
CDR3 protein: CAWSVIQGYGYTF
CDR3 DNA: TGTGCCTGGAGTGTAATTCAGGGCTATGGCTACACCTTC

J gene: TRBJ2-5
V gene: TRBV20-1
D gene: TRBD2
clone size: .
CDR3 length: 17
CDR3 protein: CSARAASGRSLLETQYF
CDR3 DNA: TGCAGTGCTAGAGCTGCCAGCGGGAGGAGCTTATTAGAGACCCAGTACTTC

J gene: TRBJ1-6
V gene: TRBV13
D gene: TRBD1
clone size: many
CDR3 length: 14
CDR3 protein: CASAPGTGDKSLHF
CDR3 DNA: TGTGCCAGCGCCCCCGGGACAGGGGATAAGTCCCTCCACTTT

J gene: TRBJ1-5
V gene: TRBV6-2/TRBV6-3
D gene: .
clone size: .
CDR3 length: 15
CDR3 protein: CASSWAGGSNQPQHF
CDR3 DNA: TGTGCCAGCAGCTGGGCGGGAGGTAGCAATCAGCCCCAGCATTTT

J gene: TRBJ2-5
V gene: TRBV7-9
D gene: .
clone size: once
CDR3 length: 14
CDR3 protein: CASSSDERQETQYF
CDR3 DNA: TGTGCCAGCAGCTCCGACGAGAGGCAAGAGACCCAGTACTTC

J gene: TRBJ2-5
V gene: TRBV7-8
D gene: TRBD1
clone size: .
CDR3 length: 14
CDR3 protein: CASSFRTGVETQYF
CDR3 DNA: TGTGCCAGCAGCTTCCGGACAGGGGTGGAGACCCAGTACTTC

J gene: TRBJ2-7
V gene: TRBV5-1
D gene: TRBD1
clone size: many
CDR3 length: 14
CDR3 protein: CASSLGQGRNEQYF
CDR3 DNA: TGCGCCAGCAGCTTGGGACAGGGTAGGAACGAGCAGTACTTC